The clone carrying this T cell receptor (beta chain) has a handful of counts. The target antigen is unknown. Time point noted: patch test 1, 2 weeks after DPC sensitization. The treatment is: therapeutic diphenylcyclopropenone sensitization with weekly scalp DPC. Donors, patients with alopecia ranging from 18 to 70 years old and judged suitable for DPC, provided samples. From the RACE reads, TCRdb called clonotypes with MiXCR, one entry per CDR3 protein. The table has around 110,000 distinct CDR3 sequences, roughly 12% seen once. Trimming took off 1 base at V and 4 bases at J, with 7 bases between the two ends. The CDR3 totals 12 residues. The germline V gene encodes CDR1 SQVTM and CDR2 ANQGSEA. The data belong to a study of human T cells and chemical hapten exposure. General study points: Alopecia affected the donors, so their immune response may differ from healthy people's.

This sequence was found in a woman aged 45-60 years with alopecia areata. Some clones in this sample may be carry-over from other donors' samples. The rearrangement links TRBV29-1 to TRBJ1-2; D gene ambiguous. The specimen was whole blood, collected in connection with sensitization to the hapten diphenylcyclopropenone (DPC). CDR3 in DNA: TGCAGCGTTGAAGCAGAGACCTATGGCTACACCTTC. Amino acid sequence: CSVEAETYGYTF.